The 12 T cell receptor beta chains below all came from one sample that was sequenced in a study of blood T cell repertoires in COVID-19. Repertoires were generated with immunoSEQ multiplex PCR, while TCRdb's copy carries only in-frame clones and drops some. The sample contains under 150,000 clones, about 85% of which appear only once. The sample consisted of peripheral blood. Receptors originate from a middle-aged woman with active or convalescent COVID-19.

CDR3 DNA sequence: TGTGCCAGCAGTTTAACAGGGACAAGAGGTGAAAAACTGTTTTTT. It specifies CASSLTGTRGEKLFF. The V gene is TRBV28, the J gene TRBJ1-4, with a tentative D call TRBD1 (6 bases). This CDR3 has 15 amino acids. V was shortened by 2 bases and J by 7 bases, with 14 bases between the two germline ends. The germline V gene has CDR1 MDHEN and CDR2 SYDVKM.

The chain recombines TRBV4-1 with TRBJ2-2; no clear D. The V gene lost 0 bases and the J gene lost 2 bases, with 10 bases spanning the gap. The CDR3 loop spans 16 amino acids. Germline assignment: CDR1 MGHRA and CDR2 YSYEKL. This CDR3 reads CASSQDLVPNTGELFF. The CDR3 nucleotides read TGCGCCAGCAGCCAAGATTTAGTACCTAACACCGGGGAGCTGTTTTTT.

The chain carries TRBV12-5 and TRBJ2-2, with 8 bases lining up with TRBD2. Germline lookup yields CDR1 LGHNT and CDR2 FRNRAP. V gave up 3 bases and J gave up 5 bases; unmatched junction bases: 2. CDR3 length equals 14 residues. CDR3 in amino acids: CASGLAGETGELFF. The CDR3 coding sequence is TGTGCTAGTGGTTTAGCGGGAGAAACCGGGGAGCTGTTTTTT.

The chain joins TRBV2 to TRBJ2-5; possibly TRBD2 for D (5 bases). The CDR3 is 14 residues long. Trimming removed 7 bases at V and 9 bases at J, with 21 bases between. In germline, CDR1 is SNHLY, CDR2 FYNNEI. The CDR3 loop reads CASMWESGLGAQYF. The CDR3 region has the DNA TGTGCCAGCATGTGGGAGAGCGGTCTTGGGGCCCAGTACTTC.

A remark on this clone: A junction boundary mismatches the germline segment, possibly from a read error. This rearrangement joins TRBV5-1 to TRBJ2-2; 7 nucleotides agree with TRBD2. CDR3 length: 16 residues. Germline V gene data show CDR1 as SGHRS and CDR2 as YFSETQ. The CDR3 is CASSSGTTPTPGGLFF. The CDR3 DNA follows: TGCGCCAGCAGCTCCGGGACCACACCAACACCGGGGGGGCTGTTTTTT.

The chain recombines TRBV2 with TRBJ1-5; the match to TRBD1 covers 7 bases. The CDR3 has 15 residues. V gave up 5 bases and J gave up 3 bases; unmatched junction bases: 7. Germline V gene lookup returns CDR1 SNHLY and CDR2 FYNNEI. CDR3 bases: TGTGCCAGCAGTTACCGGGACAGCCTCAATCAGCCCCAGCATTTT. Protein sequence: CASSYRDSLNQPQHF.

In DNA, the CDR3 is TGTGCCAGCAGCCACCAGAGGTCTGGAAACACCATATATTTT. This codes for CASSHQRSGNTIYF. The V gene is TRBV6-5, the J gene TRBJ1-3; the D is unclear. Trimming took off 6 bases at V and 1 base at J, with 10 bases between the two ends. CDR1 and CDR2 from the germline V gene are MNHEY and SVGAGI. This CDR3 is built from 14 residues.

This chain uses TRBV28 with TRBJ1-5; 8 bases map to TRBD1. With V trimmed by 8 bases and J by 2 bases, 11 bases remained unmatched. Germline-derived CDR1 and CDR2 are MDHEN and SYDVKM. This CDR3 is built from 16 residues. The CDR3 loop reads CASRAYDRGGNQPQHF. The CDR3 DNA reads TGTGCCAGCCGGGCATACGACAGGGGAGGCAATCAGCCCCAGCATTTT.

This sequence joins TRBV10-2 and TRBJ1-4; the D gene is possibly TRBD1 (5 bases). CDR3 length: 15 amino acids. The germline gives CDR1 WSHSY, CDR2 SAAADI. Between the trimmed V and J ends, which lost 5 bases and 0 bases, there was a span of 10 bases. The CDR3 region is CASSRQSSTNEKLFF. In DNA form, the CDR3 reads TGCGCCAGCAGTCGACAGTCTTCAACTAATGAAAAACTGTTTTTT.

The rearrangement uses TRBV13 and TRBJ1-2; D gene unclear. V dropped 2 bases and J dropped 3 bases, with 4 bases sitting between them. Germline V lookup: CDR1 PRHDT, CDR2 FYEKMQ (reference sequence). The CDR3 contains 12 residues. The CDR3 protein is CASSLQDYGYTF. The CDR3 coding sequence is TGTGCCAGCAGCTTACAGGACTATGGCTACACCTTC.

The chain carries TRBV27 and TRBJ2-5; the D is unclear. This CDR3 contains 15 residues. Trimming removed 1 base at V and 1 base at J, with 10 bases between. Germline CDR1 MNHEY, CDR2 SMNVEV (reference sequence). The CDR3 protein is CASSLFLSGQETQYF. The DNA for the CDR3 is TGTGCCAGCAGTTTATTCCTCAGTGGCCAAGAGACCCAGTACTTC.

V usage is TRBV7-9 and J usage is TRBJ2-2; 10 nucleotides agree with TRBD1. The CDR3 has 16 residues. V lost 3 bases to trimming and J lost 5 bases; unmatched junction nucleotides: 6. Germline V gives CDR1 SEHNR, CDR2 FQNEAQ (reference sequence). The CDR3 protein is CASSLTGTGVTGELFF. As DNA, the CDR3 is TGTGCCAGCAGCTTGACCGGGACAGGGGTGACCGGGGAGCTGTTTTTT.